These 3 T cell receptor beta chains originate from one sample sequenced in a study of T cells in Graves' hyperthyroidism and ophthalmopathy. Amplified regions were TCR beta CDR3 sequences from RNA transcripts. The primer set for the first-round RT-PCR of the TCR CDR3 was HTBI. In TCRdb, the multiplex PCR reads were re-called with MiXCR into one record per CDR3 protein. The data hold some 200,000 distinct CDR3 sequences, with about 17% observed a single time. The sequenced sample was blood. All receptors derive from a woman in her forties or fifties with Graves' hyperthyroidism.

This clonotype was observed at least ten times. This chain links TRBV12-5 with TRBJ2-3, with 8 bases fitting TRBD1. Losses at the gene ends were 1 base for V and 6 bases for J; bases not matched to a gene: 6. There are 15 residues in the CDR3. Germline CDR1 is LGHNT and CDR2 is FRNRAP. The chain's CDR3 is CASGLGRDRPDTQYF. The CDR3 DNA reads as TGTGCTAGTGGTTTGGGGAGGGACAGGCCGGATACGCAGTATTTT.

Many counts were recorded for this clonotype. The rearrangement joins TRBV28 to TRBJ2-7, with TRBD2 matching 11 bases. The CDR3 covers 14 residues. The V gene's germline CDR1 is MDHEN and CDR2 SYDVKM. V gave up 6 bases and J gave up 3 bases; unmatched junction bases: 4. The CDR3, as DNA: TGTGCCAGCAGAACTAGCGGGAGCCTCTACGAGCAGTACTTC. Protein sequence: CASRTSGSLYEQYF.

This chain connects TRBV29-1 to TRBJ2-7; 13 bases fit TRBD2. The J segment lost 0 bases and the V segment lost 2 bases, leaving 10 bases of the junction unmatched. The CDR3 loop spans 18 amino acids. Per the germline V gene, CDR1 is SQVTM and CDR2 is ANQGSEA. CDR3 protein: CSVETGTSGTKSSYEQYF. In nucleotides, the CDR3 is TGCAGCGTTGAAACCGGGACTAGCGGGACTAAATCCTCCTACGAGCAGTACTTC.